The present T cell receptor (beta chain) was sequenced within a study of human T cells and chemical hapten exposure. Whole-study context: DPC (0.01%) was patch tested on the upper back and read at 6 days.

This clonotype appeared many times. Germline loops: CDR1 DFQATT, CDR2 SNEGSKA (reference sequence). CDR3 length: 15 residues. The V end lost 3 bases, the J end lost 6 bases, and 17 bases lay between the germline ends. Stated time point: patch test 1, 2 weeks after DPC sensitization. Treatment meaning: therapeutic diphenylcyclopropenone sensitization with weekly scalp DPC. TCRdb reprocessed the RACE reads with MiXCR, giving one entry per CDR3 protein. The sample lists about 81,000 distinct CDR3 sequences, about 7.5% seen once, with 1.5% to 1.7% in the top ten. V and J are TRBV20-1 and TRBJ1-4; the D is unclear. The receptor's source is a woman aged 30 to 39 with alopecia areata. Some clones in this sample may be carry-over from other donors' samples. The sequences come from whole blood, collected in connection with sensitization to the hapten diphenylcyclopropenone (DPC). The CDR3 sequence is CSARLPGRAYEKLFF. The DNA of the CDR3 is TGCAGTGCTAGGTTGCCCGGGAGGGCGTATGAAAAACTGTTTTTT.